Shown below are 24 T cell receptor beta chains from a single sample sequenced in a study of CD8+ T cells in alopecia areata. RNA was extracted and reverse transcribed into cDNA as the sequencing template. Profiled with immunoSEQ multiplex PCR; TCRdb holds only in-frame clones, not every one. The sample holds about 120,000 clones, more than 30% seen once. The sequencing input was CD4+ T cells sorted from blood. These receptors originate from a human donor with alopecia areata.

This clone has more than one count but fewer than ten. CDR3: CASSRFRTGSYYGYTF. In DNA, the CDR3 is TGTGCCAGCAGCAGGTTTCGGACAGGTTCTTACTATGGCTACACCTTC. The rearrangement uses TRBV21-1 and TRBJ1-2; the listed D gene, TRBD1, was not tested against the DNA. TRBV21-1 is assigned pseudogene status. The CDR3 has 16 residues.

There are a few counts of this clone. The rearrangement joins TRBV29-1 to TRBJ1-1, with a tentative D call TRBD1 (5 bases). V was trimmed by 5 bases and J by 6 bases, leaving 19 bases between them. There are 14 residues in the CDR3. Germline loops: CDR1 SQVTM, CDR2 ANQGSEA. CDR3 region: CSVSRQPGSPEAFF. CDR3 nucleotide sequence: TGCAGCGTTAGCCGACAGCCGGGGAGCCCTGAAGCTTTCTTT. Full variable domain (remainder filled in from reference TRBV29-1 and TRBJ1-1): SAVISQKPSRDICQRGTSLTIQCQVDSQVTMMFWYRQQPGQSLTLIATANQGSEATYESGFVIDKFPISRPNLTFSTLTVSNMSPEDSSIYLCSVSRQPGSPEAFFGQGTRLTVV.

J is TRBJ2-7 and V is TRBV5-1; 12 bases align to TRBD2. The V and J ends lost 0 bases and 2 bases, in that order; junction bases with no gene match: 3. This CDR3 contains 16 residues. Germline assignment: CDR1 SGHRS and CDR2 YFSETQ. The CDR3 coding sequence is TGCGCCAGCAGCTTGGAACTAGCGGGAGGCGCCTACGAGCAGTACTTC. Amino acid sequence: CASSLELAGGAYEQYF.

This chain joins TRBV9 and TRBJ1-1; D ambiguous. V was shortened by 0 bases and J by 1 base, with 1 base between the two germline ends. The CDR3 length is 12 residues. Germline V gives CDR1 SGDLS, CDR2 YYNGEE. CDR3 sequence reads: CASSVENTEAFF. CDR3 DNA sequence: TGTGCCAGCAGCGTAGAGAACACTGAAGCTTTCTTT.

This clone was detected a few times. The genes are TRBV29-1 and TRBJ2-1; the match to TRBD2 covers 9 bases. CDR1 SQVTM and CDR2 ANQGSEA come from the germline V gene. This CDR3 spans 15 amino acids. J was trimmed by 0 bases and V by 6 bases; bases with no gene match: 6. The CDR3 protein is CSVGLAGSSYNEQFF. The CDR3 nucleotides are TGCAGCGTGGGGCTAGCGGGAAGCTCCTACAATGAGCAGTTCTTC.

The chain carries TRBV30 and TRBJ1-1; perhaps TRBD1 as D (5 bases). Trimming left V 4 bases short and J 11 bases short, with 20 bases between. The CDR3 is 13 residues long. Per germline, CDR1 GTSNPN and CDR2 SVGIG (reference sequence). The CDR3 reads CAWTPGTDLRAFF. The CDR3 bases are TGTGCCTGGACACCCGGGACGGATCTACGCGCTTTCTTT. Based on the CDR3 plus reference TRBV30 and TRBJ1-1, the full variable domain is SQTIHQWPATLVQPVGSPLSLECTVEGTSNPNLYWYRQAAGRGLQLLFYSVGIGQISSEVPQNLSASRPQDRQFILSSKKLLLSDSGFYLCAWTPGTDLRAFFGQGTRLTVV.

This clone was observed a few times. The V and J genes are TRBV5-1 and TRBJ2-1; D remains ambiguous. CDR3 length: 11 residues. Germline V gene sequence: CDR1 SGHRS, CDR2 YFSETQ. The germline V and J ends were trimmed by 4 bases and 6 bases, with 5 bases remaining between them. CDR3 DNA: TGCGCCAGCAGCCGCACCAATGAGCAGTTCTTC. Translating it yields CASSRTNEQFF.

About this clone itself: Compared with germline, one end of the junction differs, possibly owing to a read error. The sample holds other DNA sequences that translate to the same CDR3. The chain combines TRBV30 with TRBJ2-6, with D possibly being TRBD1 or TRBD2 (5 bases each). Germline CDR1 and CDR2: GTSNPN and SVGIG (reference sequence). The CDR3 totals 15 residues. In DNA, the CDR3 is TGTGCCTTGCCGGGACGGGGATCTGGGGCCAACGTCCTGACTTTT. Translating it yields CALPGRGSGANVLTF.

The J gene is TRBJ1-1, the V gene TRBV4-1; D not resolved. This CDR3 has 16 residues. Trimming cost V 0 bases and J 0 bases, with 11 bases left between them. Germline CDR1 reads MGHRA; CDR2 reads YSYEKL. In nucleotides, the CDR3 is TGCGCCAGCAGCCAAGATCGACGGCACCTGAACACTGAAGCTTTCTTT. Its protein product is CASSQDRRHLNTEAFF.

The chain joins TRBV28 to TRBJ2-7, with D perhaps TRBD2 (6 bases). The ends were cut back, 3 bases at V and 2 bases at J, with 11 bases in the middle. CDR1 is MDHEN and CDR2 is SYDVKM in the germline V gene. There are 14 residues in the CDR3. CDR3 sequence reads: CASSFVTGAYEQYF. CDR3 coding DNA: TGTGCCAGCAGTTTTGTAACGGGGGCCTACGAGCAGTACTTC.

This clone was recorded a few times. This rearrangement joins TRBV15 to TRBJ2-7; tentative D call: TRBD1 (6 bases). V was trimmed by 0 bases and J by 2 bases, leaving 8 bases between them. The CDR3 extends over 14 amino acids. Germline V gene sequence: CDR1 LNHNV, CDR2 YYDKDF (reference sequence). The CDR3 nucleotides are TGTGCCACCAGCAGAGACAGGGGCCCCTACGAGCAGTACTTC. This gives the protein CATSRDRGPYEQYF. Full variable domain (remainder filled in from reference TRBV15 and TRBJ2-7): DAMVIQNPRYQVTQFGKPVTLSCSQTLNHNVMYWYQQKSSQAPKLLFHYYDKDFNNEADTPDNFQSRRPNTSFCFLDIRSPGLGDTAMYLCATSRDRGPYEQYFGPGTRLTVT.

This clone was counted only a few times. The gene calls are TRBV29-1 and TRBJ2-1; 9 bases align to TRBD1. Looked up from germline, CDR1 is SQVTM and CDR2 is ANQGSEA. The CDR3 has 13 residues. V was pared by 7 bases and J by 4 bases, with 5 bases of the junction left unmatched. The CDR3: CSARDRVYNEQFF. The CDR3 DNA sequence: TGCAGCGCCCGGGACAGGGTTTACAATGAGCAGTTCTTC.

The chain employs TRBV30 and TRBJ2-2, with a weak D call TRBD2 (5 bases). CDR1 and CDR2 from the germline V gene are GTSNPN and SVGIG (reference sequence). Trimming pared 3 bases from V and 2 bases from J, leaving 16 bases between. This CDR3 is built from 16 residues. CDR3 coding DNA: TGTGCCTGGAGAGATGGGTCTCGGGATAACACCGGGGAGCTGTTTTTT. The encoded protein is CAWRDGSRDNTGELFF.

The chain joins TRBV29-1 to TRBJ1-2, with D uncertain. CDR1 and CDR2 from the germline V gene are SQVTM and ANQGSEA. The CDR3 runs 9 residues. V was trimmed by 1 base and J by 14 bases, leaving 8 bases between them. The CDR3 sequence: CSVEGGRTF. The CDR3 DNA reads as TGCAGCGTTGAAGGAGGTCGGACCTTC.

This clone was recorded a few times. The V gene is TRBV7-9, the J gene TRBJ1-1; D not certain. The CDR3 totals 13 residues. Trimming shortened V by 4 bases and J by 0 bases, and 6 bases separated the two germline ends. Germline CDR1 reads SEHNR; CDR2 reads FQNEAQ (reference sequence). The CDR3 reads CASSWALNTEAFF. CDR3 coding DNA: TGTGCCAGCAGCTGGGCTTTGAACACTGAAGCTTTCTTT.

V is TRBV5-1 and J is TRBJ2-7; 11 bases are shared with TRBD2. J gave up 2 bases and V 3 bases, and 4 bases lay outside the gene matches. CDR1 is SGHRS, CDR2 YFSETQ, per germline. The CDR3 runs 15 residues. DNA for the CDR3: TGCGCCAGCAGCTCGGGACTAGCGGTGACCTACGAGCAGTACTTC. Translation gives CASSSGLAVTYEQYF.

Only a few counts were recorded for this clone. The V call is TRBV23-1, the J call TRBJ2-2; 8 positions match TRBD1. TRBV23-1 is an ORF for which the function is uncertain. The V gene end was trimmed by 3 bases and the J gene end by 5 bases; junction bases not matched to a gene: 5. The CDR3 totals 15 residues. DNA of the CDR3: TGCGCCAGCAGTCAGTCGGACAGGGCGACCGGGGAGCTGTTTTTT. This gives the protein CASSQSDRATGELFF.

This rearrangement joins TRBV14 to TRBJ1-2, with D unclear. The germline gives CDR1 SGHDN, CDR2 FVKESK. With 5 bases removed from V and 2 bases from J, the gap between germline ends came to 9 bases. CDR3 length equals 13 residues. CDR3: CASSDGNNYGYTF. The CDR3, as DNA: TGTGCCAGCAGCGACGGGAACAACTATGGCTACACCTTC.

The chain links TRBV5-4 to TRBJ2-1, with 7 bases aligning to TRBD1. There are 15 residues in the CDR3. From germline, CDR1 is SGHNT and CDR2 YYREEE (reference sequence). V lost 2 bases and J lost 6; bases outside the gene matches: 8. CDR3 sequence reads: CASSLRQGLGNEQFF. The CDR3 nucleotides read TGTGCCAGCAGCTTACGACAGGGATTAGGCAATGAGCAGTTCTTC.

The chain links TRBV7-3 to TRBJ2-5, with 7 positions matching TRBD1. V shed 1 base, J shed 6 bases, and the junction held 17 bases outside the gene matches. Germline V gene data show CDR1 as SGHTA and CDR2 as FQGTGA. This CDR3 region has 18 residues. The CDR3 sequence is CASSLRVLGQPRVQTQYF. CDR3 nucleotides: TGTGCCAGCAGCTTAAGAGTACTGGGACAGCCCCGGGTGCAGACCCAGTACTTC. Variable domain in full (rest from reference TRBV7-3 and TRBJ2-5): GAGVSQTPSNKVTEKGKYVELRCDPISGHTALYWYRQSLGQGPEFLIYFQGTGAADDSGLPNDRFFAVRPEGSVSTLKIQRTERGDSAVYLCASSLRVLGQPRVQTQYFGPGTRLLVL.

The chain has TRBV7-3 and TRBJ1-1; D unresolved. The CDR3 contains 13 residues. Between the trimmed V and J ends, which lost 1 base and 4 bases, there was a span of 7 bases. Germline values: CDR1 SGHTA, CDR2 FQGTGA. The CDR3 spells CASSLNQATEAFF. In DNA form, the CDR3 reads TGTGCCAGCAGCTTAAATCAGGCCACTGAAGCTTTCTTT.

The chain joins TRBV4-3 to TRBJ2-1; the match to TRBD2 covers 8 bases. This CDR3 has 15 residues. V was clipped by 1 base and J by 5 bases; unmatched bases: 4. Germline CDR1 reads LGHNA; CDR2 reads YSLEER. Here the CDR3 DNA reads TGCGCCAGCAGCCAAGCCTCAGCGGGGGACAATGAGCAGTTCTTC. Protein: CASSQASAGDNEQFF.

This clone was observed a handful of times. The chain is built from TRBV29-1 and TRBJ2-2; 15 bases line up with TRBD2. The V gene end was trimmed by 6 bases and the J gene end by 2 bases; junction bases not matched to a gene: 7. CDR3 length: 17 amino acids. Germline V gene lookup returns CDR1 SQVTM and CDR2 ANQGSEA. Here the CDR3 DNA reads TGCAGCGTACGGGGACTAGCGGGGGGCCGAAACACCGGGGAGCTGTTTTTT. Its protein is CSVRGLAGGRNTGELFF.

The CDR3 coding sequence is TGTGCCTGGAGTAAACTTAGCGGGAGGCTCGCGAACACCGGGGAGCTGTTTTTT. Its protein is CAWSKLSGRLANTGELFF. The chain carries TRBV30 and TRBJ2-2; 10 bases match TRBD2. The CDR3 loop spans 18 amino acids. Germline V gene lookup returns CDR1 GTSNPN and CDR2 SVGIG (reference sequence). V shed 2 bases, J shed 0 bases, and the junction held 9 bases outside the gene matches.